This T cell receptor beta chain is drawn from a study of CD8+CD57+ T cells in acquired aplastic anemia. Background on the study: The study obtained an average of around 3.4 ug of DNA from sorted CD4+ and CD8+ cells. Study results and limitations: Statistical testing detected no significant gap in CD8+ Simpson's diversity between patients and controls. Both patients and controls carried the same twenty-nine CD8+ CDR3 sequences.

Researchers used genomic DNA as the template to profile TCR beta VDJ and CDR3. TCRdb used MiXCR to reprocess the reads, holding one entry per CDR3 protein. Altogether 150,000 to 180,000 distinct CDR3 sequences are present, approximately 52% being singletons, with the ten largest covering roughly 12%. This clonotype has only one observation. Antigen specificity is unknown. It was patients with CD8+CD57+ cell expansion by flow cytometry who were chosen for sequencing. Blood sampling was performed on the patients, and none of them had received therapy by then. The CDR3 is 12 amino acids. The germline CDR1 and CDR2 sequences are SNHLY and FYNNEI. Trimming left V 5 bases short and J 7 bases short, with 9 bases between.

The chain joins TRBV2 to TRBJ2-1; no firm D call. Sequencing was done on a sample of sorted CD4+, CD8+, or CD8+CD57+ T cells (not recorded which) from PBMCs. The sequence was collected from a human donor with aplastic anemia. As DNA, the CDR3 is TGTGCCAGCAGTCGTAGTTGGAATGAGCAGTTCTTC. It codes for CASSRSWNEQFF.